This T cell receptor (beta chain) was captured in a study of blood T cell repertoires in COVID-19. Repertoires were generated with immunoSEQ multiplex PCR, while TCRdb's copy carries only in-frame clones and drops some. The sample has some 130,000 clones, about 70% seen once. This CDR3 region has 18 residues. Trimming shortened V by 4 bases and J by 2 bases, and 23 bases separated the two germline ends. CDR1 and CDR2 from the germline V gene are SGHVS and FQNEAQ. The sample taken for sequencing was peripheral blood. The chain carries TRBV7-8 and TRBJ1-2; a weak D match, TRBD1 (5 bases). The sequence derives from a woman in her seventies with acute or convalescent COVID-19. CDR3 loop: CASSSHSQGLVRNYGYTF. CDR3 nucleotide sequence: TGTGCCAGCAGCTCCCACAGTCAGGGACTTGTGAGGAACTATGGCTACACCTTC.